The 10 T cell receptor beta chains listed next were all sequenced from one sample in a study of T-cell memory formation after mild COVID-19 (dated by TCRdb to about 2021). Libraries were prepared through 5' RACE. TCRdb records Illumina NovaSeq 6000 as the sequencer. TCRdb reanalyzed the raw reads on its own, using fastp at Q25 for trimming and MiXCR for clone calling, and kept in-frame beta chains. Each record represents a unique CDR3 protein, reported with the most common genes and DNA among its rows. A total of about 340,000 distinct CDR3 sequences appear in this sample, 15% of them only once. The top ten clones comprise 20% to 25% of the sample. Sequenced: PBMCs or a T cell subset sorted from them (not recorded which). Receptors were obtained from a man aged 18-30 years who had mild COVID-19 (a few samples of this study predate the infection). The sample titles of this study are shuffled in the database, so cell type and time point are left out; the donor was told from shared clones.

The J gene is TRBJ2-7, the V gene TRBV7-8; unclear D gene. V was cut by 1 base and J by 6 bases, with 10 bases left in between. The CDR3 sequence is 13 residues long. Germline values: CDR1 SGHVS, CDR2 FQNEAQ. The CDR3: CASSLVGSPEQYF. In DNA, the CDR3 is TGTGCCAGCAGCTTAGTAGGCAGCCCCGAGCAGTACTTC.

In this sample, this clonotype turned up a few times. The chain joins TRBV4-1 to TRBJ2-7; D gene ambiguous. V was clipped by 3 bases and J by 3 bases, with 12 bases between them. The CDR3 extends over 14 amino acids. In germline, CDR1 is MGHRA, CDR2 YSYEKL. CDR3 in amino acids: CASSQVQSDYEQYF. The CDR3 nucleotides are TGCGCCAGCAGCCAGGTACAGTCGGACTACGAGCAGTACTTC.

The gene calls are TRBV6-5 and TRBJ2-3; D uncertain. The CDR3 has 13 residues. Germline-derived CDR1 and CDR2 are MNHEY and SVGAGI. V was trimmed by 10 bases and J by 3 bases, leaving 14 bases between them. CDR3 protein: CATLFPGTDTQYF. As DNA, the CDR3 is TGTGCCACCCTTTTTCCGGGTACAGATACGCAGTATTTT.

The chain combines TRBV29-1 with TRBJ2-3; 9 bases are shared with TRBD2. Trimming removed 3 bases from V and 8 bases from J; junction bases left unmatched: 6. Germline CDR1 is SQVTM and CDR2 is ANQGSEA. The CDR3 length is 13 residues. CDR3 nucleotides: TGCAGCGTTGAGCGGGGGGGCGGTGGTACGCAGTATTTT. It is translated as CSVERGGGGTQYF.

This clonotype was picked up many times. The gene calls are TRBV7-3 and TRBJ2-7; D remains unclear. Trimming took 3 bases from V and 5 from J, leaving 14 bases between them. The CDR3 runs 14 residues. The germline CDR1 and CDR2 sequences are SGHTA and FQGTGA. The CDR3 sequence: CASSLFPGNNEQYF. The CDR3, as DNA: TGTGCCAGCAGCTTGTTTCCAGGAAACAACGAGCAGTACTTC.

This clonotype was counted at least ten times. J is TRBJ1-2 and V is TRBV12-3 or TRBV12-4; D not resolved. This CDR3 region has 11 residues. With 5 bases removed from V and 3 bases from J, the gap between germline ends came to 4 bases. CDR3: CASSPDYGYTF. The CDR3 nucleotides read TGTGCCAGCAGTCCGGACTATGGCTACACCTTC.

This clonotype was counted a few times. This chain uses TRBV18 with TRBJ2-7, with 7 nucleotides matching TRBD2. CDR1 and CDR2 (germline): KGHSH, LQKENI. This CDR3 has 16 amino acids. V dropped 4 bases and J dropped 6; count of bases not matched to a gene: 15. The CDR3 sequence: CASSRVPGRGGAEQYF. The CDR3 DNA reads as TGTGCCAGCTCACGTGTCCCTGGACGCGGGGGAGCCGAGCAGTACTTC.

The chain has TRBV20-1 and TRBJ2-3; unclear D gene. This CDR3 spans 12 amino acids. The V end was cut by 8 bases, the J end by 3 bases, with 12 bases between. Germline V gene data show CDR1 as DFQATT and CDR2 as SNEGSKA (reference sequence). The CDR3: CSLPVWTDTQYF. DNA of the CDR3: TGCAGTCTGCCCGTTTGGACAGATACGCAGTATTTT.

The chain links TRBV18 to TRBJ2-3; no clear D gene. CDR1 is KGHSH and CDR2 is LQKENI in the germline V gene. V was pared by 4 bases and J by 1 base, with 12 bases between. The CDR3 has 15 amino acids. CDR3: CASSLDLGRTDTQYF. The CDR3, as DNA: TGTGCCAGCTCACTCGATTTAGGGCGCACAGATACGCAGTATTTT.

The rearrangement joins TRBV7-9 to TRBJ2-7; D tentatively reads TRBD1 or TRBD2 (5 bases each). This CDR3 spans 14 amino acids. The V end lost 8 bases, the J end lost 1 base, and 15 bases lay between the germline ends. Germline CDR1 is SEHNR and CDR2 is FQNEAQ (reference sequence). CDR3 amino acids: CASAGAANSYEQYF. The CDR3 region has the DNA TGTGCCAGCGCCGGGGCAGCGAATTCCTACGAGCAGTACTTC.